This is a list of T cell receptor beta chains from one sample in a study of regulatory T cells in long-lasting Graves disease. TCRdb redid the calling of the multiplex PCR reads with MiXCR, one entry per CDR3 protein. The data contain hundreds of thousands of distinct CDR3 sequences, roughly 13% of them singletons. This sample was also put to use in a study of T cells in Graves' hyperthyroidism and ophthalmopathy.

Sequenced here: peripheral blood mononuclear cells (PBMCs), sampled at new diagnosis, from a patient treated with antithyroid drugs. These receptor sequences come from a man younger than 40 with Graves disease. The CDR3 runs from the conserved cysteine through the conserved F or W. D genes are given only for firm matches. Expanded clones are given a class, and other clones once, few, many or no size at all.

J gene,V gene,clone size,D gene,CDR3 DNA,CDR3 protein
TRBJ2-7,TRBV20-1,many,.,TGCAGTGCCGACCAAAGCGAGACCTACGAGCAGTACTTC,CSADQSETYEQYF
TRBJ2-1,TRBV27,many,.,TGTGCCACCCGAGGTTCTACTGAGCAGTTCTTC,CATRGSTEQFF
TRBJ2-1,TRBV27,many,.,TGTGCCAGCGTTGGAGTGGGTCTGCCTAATGAGCAGTTCTTC,CASVGVGLPNEQFF
TRBJ2-2,TRBV2,many,.,TGTGCCAGCAGTGAACGGACCTACACCGGGGAGCTGTTTTTT,CASSERTYTGELFF
TRBJ1-6,TRBV5-1,many,.,TGCGCCAGCAGCTTGGGGGCGAGCTCCTATAATTCACCCCTCCACTTT,CASSLGASSYNSPLHF
TRBJ2-1,TRBV6-4,many,.,TGTGCCAGCAGTGACCTAGCTAGCAATGAGCAGTTCTTC,CASSDLASNEQFF
TRBJ2-3,TRBV30,few,.,TGTGCCTGGAGCTCCCTAGCCGGAGATACGCAGTATTTT,CAWSSLAGDTQYF
TRBJ1-4,TRBV6-9,few,.,TGTGCCAGCAGTTACGACGAACTAACTAATGAAAAACTGTTTTTT,CASSYDELTNEKLFF
TRBJ2-3,TRBV20-1,many,TRBD2,TGCAGTGCTAGTTGGACTAGCCGTACCAATACGCAGTATTTT,CSASWTSRTNTQYF
TRBJ2-1,TRBV6-2/TRBV6-3,few,.,TGTGCCAGCCGCTCAGTTCTCCGAGGGGGGTACAATGAGCAGTTCTTC,CASRSVLRGGYNEQFF
TRBJ2-1,TRBV5-1,many,.,TGCGCCACCAGGGGTAGCCTAGCCTACAATGAGCAGTTCTTC,CATRGSLAYNEQFF
TRBJ2-1,TRBV3-1,.,TRBD1,TGTGCCAGCAGCCTCAGGGGGATGGATGAGCAGTTCTTC,CASSLRGMDEQFF
TRBJ1-5,TRBV2,many,TRBD1,TGTGCCAGCAGTGGGCAGGGGGGTCAGCCCCAGCATTTT,CASSGQGGQPQHF
TRBJ1-5,TRBV10-3,many,TRBD1,TGTGCCATCAGTGAGTCCGACAGGGGTGGCAATCAGCCCCAGCATTTT,CAISESDRGGNQPQHF
TRBJ2-5,TRBV5-1,many,.,TGTGCCAGCAGCTTAGCCTGGGAGACCCAGTACTTC,CASSLAWETQYF
TRBJ2-3,TRBV29-1,.,TRBD1,TGCAGCGTAGACAGGGGGGCCGTTCAGTATTTT,CSVDRGAVQYF
TRBJ2-3,TRBV7-9,.,.,TGTGCCAGCAGCTTAGCCCAGGCGGGGACCTCCACAGATACGCAGTATTTT,CASSLAQAGTSTDTQYF
TRBJ2-7,TRBV20-1,many,.,TGCAGTGCTGACGGAGGGGGTGAATCGGTAGAGCAGTACTTC,CSADGGGESVEQYF